The sequence of this T cell receptor beta chain was determined in a study of blood T cells in healthy people across ages. Study-level findings and limits: PBMCs were not sorted, which prevented a conclusive comparison of naive versus antigen-experienced cells. Whereas aged donors had fewer naive CD4+ cells, long-lived donors had more of them and higher diversity.

The CDR3 length is 20 residues. The V end lost 8 bases, the J end lost 7 bases, and 36 bases lay between the germline ends. Alongside a J-beta primer mix, a sample-barcoded 5' primer served in a second PCR lasting about 6 to 11 cycles. One entry per CDR3 protein, called by TCRdb with MiXCR from the 5' RACE reads. The sample holds hundreds of thousands of distinct CDR3 sequences, 25% to 35% seen once. This clonotype has only a few counts. Its antigen is currently unknown. The data were also submitted as part of a second study, on T cells of mothers and their children. That source reports: Pairs that are related and pairs that are unrelated have TCR recombination output shaped similarly by thymic selection. Persistent microchimeric T cell clones were sought, and none were detected.

The V call is TRBV12-3 or TRBV12-4, the J call TRBJ2-1; D might be TRBD2 (6 bases). The receptor was derived from a boy under 10 years old in good health. Material for sequencing was blood. CDR3 loop: CASFAGTSRGLYYNRNEQFF. The CDR3 nucleotides read TGTGCCAGCTTCGCCGGGACTTCCCGGGGTCTCTATTATAATCGAAATGAGCAGTTCTTC.